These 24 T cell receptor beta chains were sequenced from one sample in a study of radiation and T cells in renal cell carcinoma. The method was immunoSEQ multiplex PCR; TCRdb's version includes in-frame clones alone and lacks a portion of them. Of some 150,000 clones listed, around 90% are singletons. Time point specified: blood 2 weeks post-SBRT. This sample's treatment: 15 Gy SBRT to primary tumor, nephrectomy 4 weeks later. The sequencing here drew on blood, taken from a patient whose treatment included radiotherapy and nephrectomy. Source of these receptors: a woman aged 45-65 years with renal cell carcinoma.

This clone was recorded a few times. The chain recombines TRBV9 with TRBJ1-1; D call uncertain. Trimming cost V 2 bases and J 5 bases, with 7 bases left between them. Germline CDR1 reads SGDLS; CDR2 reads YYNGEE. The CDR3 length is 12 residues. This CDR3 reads CASSVDSTEAFF. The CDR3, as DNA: TGTGCCAGCAGCGTGGATTCTACTGAAGCTTTCTTT. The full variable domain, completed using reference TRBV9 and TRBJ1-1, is DSGVTQTPKHLITATGQRVTLRCSPRSGDLSVYWYQQSLDQGLQFLIQYYNGEERAKGNILERFSAQQFPDLHSELNLSSLELGDSALYFCASSVDSTEAFFGQGTRLTVV.

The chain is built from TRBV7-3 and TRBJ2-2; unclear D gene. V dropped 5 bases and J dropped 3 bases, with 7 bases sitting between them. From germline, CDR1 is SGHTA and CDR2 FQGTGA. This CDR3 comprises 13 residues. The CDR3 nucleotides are TGTGCCAGCAGCACTGGGGACACCGGGGAGCTGTTTTTT. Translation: CASSTGDTGELFF.

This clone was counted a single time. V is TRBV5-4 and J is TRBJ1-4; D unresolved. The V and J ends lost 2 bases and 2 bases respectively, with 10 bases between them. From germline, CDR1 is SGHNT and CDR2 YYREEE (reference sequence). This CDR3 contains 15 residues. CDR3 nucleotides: TGTGCCAGCAGCTTAGCGGGGATGACTAATGAAAAACTGTTTTTT. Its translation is CASSLAGMTNEKLFF.

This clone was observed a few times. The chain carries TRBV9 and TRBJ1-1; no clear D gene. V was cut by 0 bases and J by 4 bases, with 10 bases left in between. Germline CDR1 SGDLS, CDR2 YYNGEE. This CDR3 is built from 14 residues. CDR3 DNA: TGTGCCAGCAGCGTAGCTCCCGCAGGCACTGAAGCTTTCTTT. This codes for CASSVAPAGTEAFF.

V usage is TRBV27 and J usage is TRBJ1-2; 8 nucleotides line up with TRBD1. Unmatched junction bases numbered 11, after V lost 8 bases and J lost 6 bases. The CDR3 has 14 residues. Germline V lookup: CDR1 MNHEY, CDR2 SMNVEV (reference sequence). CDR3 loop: CASWKDREKHGYTF. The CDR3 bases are TGTGCCAGCTGGAAGGACAGGGAGAAGCATGGCTACACCTTC.

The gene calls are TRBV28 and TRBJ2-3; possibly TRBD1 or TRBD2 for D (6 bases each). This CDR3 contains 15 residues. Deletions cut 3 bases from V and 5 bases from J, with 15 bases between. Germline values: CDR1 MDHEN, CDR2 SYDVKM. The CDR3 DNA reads TGTGCCAGCAGTTTTGAGGGGGGCCAGGGAGATACGCAGTATTTT. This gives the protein CASSFEGGQGDTQYF.

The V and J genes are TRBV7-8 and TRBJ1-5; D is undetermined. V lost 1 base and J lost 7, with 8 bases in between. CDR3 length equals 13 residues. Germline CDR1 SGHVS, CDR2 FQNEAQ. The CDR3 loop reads CASSLGGGQPQHF. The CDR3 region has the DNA TGTGCCAGCAGCTTAGGGGGAGGACAGCCCCAGCATTTT.

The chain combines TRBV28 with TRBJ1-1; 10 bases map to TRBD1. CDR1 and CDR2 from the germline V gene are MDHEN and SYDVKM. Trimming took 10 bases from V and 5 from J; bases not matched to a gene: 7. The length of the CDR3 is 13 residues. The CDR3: CATKGTGVTEAFF. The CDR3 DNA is TGTGCCACCAAGGGGACAGGGGTAACTGAAGCTTTCTTT.

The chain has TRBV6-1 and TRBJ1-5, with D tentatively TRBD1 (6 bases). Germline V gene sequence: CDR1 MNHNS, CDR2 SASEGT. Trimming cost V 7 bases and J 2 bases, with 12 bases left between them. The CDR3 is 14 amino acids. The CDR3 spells CASTPAGGNQPQHF. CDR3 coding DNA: TGTGCCAGCACCCCAGCAGGGGGCAATCAGCCCCAGCATTTT.

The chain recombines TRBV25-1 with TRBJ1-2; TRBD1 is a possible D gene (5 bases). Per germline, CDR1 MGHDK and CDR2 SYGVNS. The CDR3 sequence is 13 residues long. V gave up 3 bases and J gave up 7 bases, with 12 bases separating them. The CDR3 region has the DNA TGTGCCAGCAGTGATCGAGGGGTTGGTGGCTACACCTTC. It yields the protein CASSDRGVGGYTF.

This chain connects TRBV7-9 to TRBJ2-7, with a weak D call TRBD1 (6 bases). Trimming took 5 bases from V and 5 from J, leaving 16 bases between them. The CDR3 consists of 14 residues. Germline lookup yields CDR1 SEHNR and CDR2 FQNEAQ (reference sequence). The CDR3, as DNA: TGTGCCAGCAGCCCAGGGGCACGGGTGGACGAGCAGTACTTC. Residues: CASSPGARVDEQYF.

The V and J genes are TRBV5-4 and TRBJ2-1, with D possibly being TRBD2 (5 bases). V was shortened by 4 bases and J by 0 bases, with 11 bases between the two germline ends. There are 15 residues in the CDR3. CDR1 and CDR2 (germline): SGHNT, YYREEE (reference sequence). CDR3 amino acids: CASSPDSSSYNEQFF. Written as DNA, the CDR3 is TGTGCCAGCAGCCCGGACTCGAGCTCCTACAATGAGCAGTTCTTC.

The CDR3 sequence: CASSLGPTGTVEKLFF. The CDR3 DNA reads as TGTGCCAGCAGCTTGGGCCCGACAGGGACAGTCGAAAAACTGTTTTTT. This rearrangement joins TRBV5-5 to TRBJ1-4, with TRBD1 matching 7 bases. The CDR3 covers 16 residues. V lost 0 bases, J lost 8 bases, and 10 bases stayed unmatched. CDR1 and CDR2 from the germline V gene are SGHKS and YYEKEE (reference sequence).

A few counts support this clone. The CDR3 loop is CASSRVAGTGGSGANVLTF. The CDR3 DNA sequence: TGTGCCAGCAGCCGGGTGGCCGGGACAGGGGGGTCTGGGGCCAACGTCCTGACTTTC. The chain uses TRBV7-9 and TRBJ2-6, with 11 bases lining up with TRBD1. With 5 bases clipped from V and 1 base from J, the junction kept 10 bases outside the gene matches. From germline, CDR1 is SEHNR and CDR2 FQNEAQ (reference sequence). The CDR3 loop spans 19 amino acids.

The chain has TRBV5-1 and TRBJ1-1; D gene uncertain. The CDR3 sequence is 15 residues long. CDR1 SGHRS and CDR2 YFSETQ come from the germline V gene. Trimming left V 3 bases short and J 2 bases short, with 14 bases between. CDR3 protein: CASSSHRELNTEAFF. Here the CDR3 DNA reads TGCGCCAGCAGCTCCCACAGAGAGCTCAACACTGAAGCTTTCTTT.

Here the CDR3 DNA reads TGTGCCAGCAGCTTTAGCGGGGCTAAAGAGACCCAGTACTTC. This encodes CASSFSGAKETQYF. This rearrangement joins TRBV5-6 to TRBJ2-5; 8 bases are a match to TRBD2. V shed 2 bases and J 3 bases; nucleotides not matched to a gene: 3. This CDR3 is 14 amino acids long. The germline V gene has CDR1 SGHDT and CDR2 YYEEEE. Full variable domain (rest looked up from reference TRBV5-6 and TRBJ2-5): DAGVTQSPTHLIKTRGQQVTLRCSPKSGHDTVSWYQQALGQGPQFIFQYYEEEERQRGNFPDRFSGHQFPNYSSELNVNALLLGDSALYLCASSFSGAKETQYFGPGTRLLVL.

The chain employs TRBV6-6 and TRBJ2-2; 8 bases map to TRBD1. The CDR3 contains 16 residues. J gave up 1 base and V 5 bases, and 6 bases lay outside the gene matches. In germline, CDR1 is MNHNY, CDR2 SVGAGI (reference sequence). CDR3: CASSHSGTGNTGELFF. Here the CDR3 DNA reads TGTGCCAGCAGTCATTCCGGGACAGGGAACACCGGGGAGCTGTTTTTT.

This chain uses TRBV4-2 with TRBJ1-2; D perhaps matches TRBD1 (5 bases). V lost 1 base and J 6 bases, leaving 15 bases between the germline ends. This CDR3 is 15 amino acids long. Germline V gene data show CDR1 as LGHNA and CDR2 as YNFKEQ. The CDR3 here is CASSQVGGSSNGYTF. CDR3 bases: TGTGCCAGCAGCCAAGTGGGGGGTAGTTCTAATGGCTACACCTTC.

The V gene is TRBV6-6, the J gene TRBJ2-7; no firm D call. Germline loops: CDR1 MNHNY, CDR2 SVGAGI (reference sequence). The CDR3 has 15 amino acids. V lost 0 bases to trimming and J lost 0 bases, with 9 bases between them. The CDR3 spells CASSYSEVLSYEQYF. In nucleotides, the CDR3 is TGTGCCAGCAGTTACTCAGAAGTACTCTCCTACGAGCAGTACTTC.

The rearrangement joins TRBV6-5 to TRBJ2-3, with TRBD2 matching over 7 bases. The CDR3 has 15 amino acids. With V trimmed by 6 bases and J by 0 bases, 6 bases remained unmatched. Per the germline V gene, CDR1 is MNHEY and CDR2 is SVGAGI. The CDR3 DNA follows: TGTGCCAGCAGGCGGGACTACCCTAGCACAGATACGCAGTATTTT. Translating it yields CASRRDYPSTDTQYF.

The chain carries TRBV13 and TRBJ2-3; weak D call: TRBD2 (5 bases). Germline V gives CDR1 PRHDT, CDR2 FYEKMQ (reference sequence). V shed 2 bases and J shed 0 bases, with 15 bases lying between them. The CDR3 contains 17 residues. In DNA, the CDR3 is TGTGCCAGCAGCTTATTGGGTTTGAGGGATAGCACAGATACGCAGTATTTT. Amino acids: CASSLLGLRDSTDTQYF.

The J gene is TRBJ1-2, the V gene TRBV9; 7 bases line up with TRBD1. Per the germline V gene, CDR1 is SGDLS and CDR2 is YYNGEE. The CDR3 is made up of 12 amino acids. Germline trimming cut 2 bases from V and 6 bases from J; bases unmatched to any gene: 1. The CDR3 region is CASSVRGDGYTF. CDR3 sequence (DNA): TGTGCCAGCAGCGTCAGGGGGGATGGCTACACCTTC.

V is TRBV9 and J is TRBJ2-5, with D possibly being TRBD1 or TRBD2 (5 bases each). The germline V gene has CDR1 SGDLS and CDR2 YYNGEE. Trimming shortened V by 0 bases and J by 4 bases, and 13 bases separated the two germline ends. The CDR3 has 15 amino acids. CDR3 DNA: TGTGCCAGCAGCGTAGAGGGGACGGAAGGAGAGACCCAGTACTTC. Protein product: CASSVEGTEGETQYF.

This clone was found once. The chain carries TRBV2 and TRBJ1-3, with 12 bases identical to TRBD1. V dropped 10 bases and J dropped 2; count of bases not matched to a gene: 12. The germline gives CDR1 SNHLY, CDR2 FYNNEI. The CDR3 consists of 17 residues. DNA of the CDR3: TGTGCCACCAGCCGGGACAGGGGGCGCGTAACTGGAAACACCATATATTTT. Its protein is CATSRDRGRVTGNTIYF.